The 4 T cell receptor beta chains presented below share a single source sample, sequenced in a study of radiotherapy plus CTLA-4 blockade in lung cancer. Data came from immunoSEQ multiplex PCR; TCRdb stores just in-frame clones and leaves some out. The repertoire has around 80,000 clones, around 86% of them found once; the top ten carry 0.82%. Here the sequenced sample was peripheral blood, taken from a patient treated with radiotherapy plus ipilimumab. Receptors were obtained from a human donor with non-small cell lung cancer who had stable disease on radiotherapy plus ipilimumab.

The V call is TRBV2, the J call TRBJ1-1; weak D call: TRBD1 (6 bases). Looked up from germline, CDR1 is SNHLY and CDR2 is FYNNEI. Between the trimmed V and J ends, which lost 0 bases and 10 bases, there was a span of 15 bases. CDR3 size: 14 residues. The CDR3 sequence is CASSEALPGGGAFF. In DNA, the CDR3 is TGTGCCAGCAGTGAAGCGCTTCCTGGAGGGGGAGCTTTCTTT.

The chain is built from TRBV11-2 and TRBJ1-4; 9 bases match TRBD1. The CDR3 totals 16 residues. Germline V lookup: CDR1 SGHAT, CDR2 FQNNGV. V dropped 5 bases and J dropped 1; count of bases not matched to a gene: 5. The CDR3 nucleotides read TGTGCCAGCAGCCTGGACAGGGGATTAACTAATGAAAAACTGTTTTTT. Encoded protein: CASSLDRGLTNEKLFF.

V usage is TRBV30 and J usage is TRBJ2-7; 9 nucleotides align to TRBD1. After removal of 0 bases from V and 7 bases from J, the junction contained 7 bases not matched to a gene. There are 14 residues in the CDR3. Germline V gene sequence: CDR1 GTSNPN, CDR2 SVGIG (reference sequence). CDR3 sequence (DNA): TGTGCCTGGAGTGTACAACAGGGGGCTCGGGAGCAGTACTTC. As protein: CAWSVQQGAREQYF.

V and J are TRBV5-6 and TRBJ2-3; D gene ambiguous. The germline V gene has CDR1 SGHDT and CDR2 YYEEEE. The V gene lost 1 base and the J gene lost 0 bases, with 6 bases spanning the gap. This CDR3 region has 14 residues. In nucleotides, the CDR3 is TGTGCCAGCAGCTTGTACGGGAGCACAGATACGCAGTATTTT. It codes for CASSLYGSTDTQYF.